The T cell receptor beta chain described here comes from a study of blood T cell repertoires in COVID-19. Study summary: The cDNA or gDNA used as material had been derived from T cells, B-cell-depleted T cells, or PBMCs.

CDR1 is MNHEY, CDR2 SMNVEV, per germline (reference sequence). The CDR3 consists of 15 residues. V was cut by 4 bases and J by 0 bases, with 11 bases left in between. Authors' methods: Amplified reference gene primers provided the basis for estimating nucleated cell counts. Generated by immunoSEQ multiplex PCR, the TCRdb table keeps only in-frame clones and is missing some. V, J and clone size are taken as reported in that table, and D and trimming were inferred from the DNA itself. Altogether roughly 260,000 clones are present, around nine tenths being singletons, with the ten largest covering less than 3%. Cohort 3 donors counted as recovered after two negative PCRs, clearance, or resolved symptoms.

The V gene is TRBV27, the J gene TRBJ2-3, with D maybe TRBD1 (6 bases). The sample was PBMCs or T cells enriched from blood (not recorded which). This TCR derives from a woman aged 18-30 years who had recovered from COVID-19. The CDR3 protein is CASSSDSPSTDTQYF. In DNA, the CDR3 is TGTGCCAGCAGTTCGGACAGTCCTAGCACAGATACGCAGTATTTT.